This T cell receptor (beta chain) is from a study of identical twins. Study-wide results and caveats: The more abundant beta clonotypes in cord blood had fewer insertions, and memory repertoires did not show this. Those out-of-frame alpha sequences shared by twins showed an excess of low generation probability.

Concerning this clonotype itself: The antigen remains undetermined.

The V gene's germline CDR1 is LGHNA and CDR2 YSLEER. V was clipped by 1 base and J by 7 bases, with 14 bases between them. This CDR3 has 14 residues. The donors were all healthy and Caucasian. Unique molecular identifiers were present on cDNA, and template switching added a universal primer site. TCRdb recomputed calls from the 5' RACE reads with MiXCR, one row per CDR3 protein. The data contain approximately 600,000 distinct CDR3 sequences, approximately 9.6% of them singletons. These data also formed part of another study, on yellow fever vaccine responses in identical twins.

The chain joins TRBV4-3 to TRBJ2-7; D gene unclear. The sample comprised PBMCs. This sequence was found in a woman aged 18-35 years in good health. CDR3 protein: CASSQGSQMGEQYF. The DNA of the CDR3 is TGCGCCAGCAGCCAAGGATCCCAGATGGGGGAGCAGTACTTC.